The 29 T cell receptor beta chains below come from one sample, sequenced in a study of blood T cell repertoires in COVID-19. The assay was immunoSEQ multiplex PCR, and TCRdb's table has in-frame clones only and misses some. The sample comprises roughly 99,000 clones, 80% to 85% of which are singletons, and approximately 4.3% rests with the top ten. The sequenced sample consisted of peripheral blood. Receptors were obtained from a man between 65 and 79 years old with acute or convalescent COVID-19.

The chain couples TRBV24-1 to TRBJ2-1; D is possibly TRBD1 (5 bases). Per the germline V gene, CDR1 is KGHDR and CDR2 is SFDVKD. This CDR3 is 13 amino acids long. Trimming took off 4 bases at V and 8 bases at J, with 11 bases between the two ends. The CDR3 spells CATSESWGDEQFF. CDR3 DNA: TGTGCCACCAGTGAAAGCTGGGGCGATGAGCAGTTCTTC.

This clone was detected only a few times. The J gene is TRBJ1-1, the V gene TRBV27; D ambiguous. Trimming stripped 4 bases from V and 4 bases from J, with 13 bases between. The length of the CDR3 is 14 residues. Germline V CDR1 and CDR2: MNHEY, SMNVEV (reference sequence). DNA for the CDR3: TGTGCCAGCAGTTCTCTGACTTGGAGCACTGAAGCTTTCTTT. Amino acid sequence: CASSSLTWSTEAFF.

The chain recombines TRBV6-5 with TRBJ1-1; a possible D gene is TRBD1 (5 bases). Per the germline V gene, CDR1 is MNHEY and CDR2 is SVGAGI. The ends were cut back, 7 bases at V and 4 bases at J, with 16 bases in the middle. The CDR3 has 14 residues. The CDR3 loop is CASTRQFKGTEAFF. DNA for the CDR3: TGTGCCAGCACCCGACAGTTTAAAGGCACTGAAGCTTTCTTT.

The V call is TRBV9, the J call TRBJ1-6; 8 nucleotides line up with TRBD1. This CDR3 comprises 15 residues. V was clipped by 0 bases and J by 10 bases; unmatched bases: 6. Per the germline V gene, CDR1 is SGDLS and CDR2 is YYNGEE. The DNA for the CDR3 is TGTGCCAGCAGCGTAGAGGGGACAGGTCAGTCACCCCTCCACTTT. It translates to CASSVEGTGQSPLHF.

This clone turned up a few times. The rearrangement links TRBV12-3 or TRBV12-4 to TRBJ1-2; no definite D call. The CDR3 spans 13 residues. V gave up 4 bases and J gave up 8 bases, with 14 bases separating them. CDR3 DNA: TGTGCCAGCAGTTCCCGTGTGGCGACAGGCTACACCTTC. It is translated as CASSSRVATGYTF.

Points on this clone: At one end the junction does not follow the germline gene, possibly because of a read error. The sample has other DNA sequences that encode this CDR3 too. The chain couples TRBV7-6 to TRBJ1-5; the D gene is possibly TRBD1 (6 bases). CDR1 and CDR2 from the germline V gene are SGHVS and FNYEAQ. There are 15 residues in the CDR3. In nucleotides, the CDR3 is TGTGCCAGCAGGTTAGGACAGAATAGCAATCAGCCCCAGCATTTT. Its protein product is CASRLGQNSNQPQHF.

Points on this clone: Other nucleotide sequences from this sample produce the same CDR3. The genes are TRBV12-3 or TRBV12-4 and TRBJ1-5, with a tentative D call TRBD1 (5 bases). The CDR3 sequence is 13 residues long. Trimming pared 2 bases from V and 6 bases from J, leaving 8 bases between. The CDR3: CASSLQGSQPQHF. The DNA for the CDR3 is TGTGCCAGCAGTTTACAGGGAAGTCAGCCCCAGCATTTT.

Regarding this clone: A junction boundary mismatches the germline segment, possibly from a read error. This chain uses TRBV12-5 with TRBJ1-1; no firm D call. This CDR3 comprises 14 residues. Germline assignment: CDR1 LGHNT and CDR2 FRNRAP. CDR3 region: CASGLGRERADAFF. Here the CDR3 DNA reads TGTGCTAGTGGTTTGGGTCGGGAACGGGCTGACGCTTTCTTT. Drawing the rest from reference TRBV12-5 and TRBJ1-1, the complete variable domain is DARVTQTPRHKVTEMGQEVTMRCQPILGHNTVFWYRQTMMQGLELLAYFRNRAPLDDSGMPKDRFSAEMPDATLATLKIQPSEPRDSAVYFCASGLGRERADAFFGQGTRLTVV.

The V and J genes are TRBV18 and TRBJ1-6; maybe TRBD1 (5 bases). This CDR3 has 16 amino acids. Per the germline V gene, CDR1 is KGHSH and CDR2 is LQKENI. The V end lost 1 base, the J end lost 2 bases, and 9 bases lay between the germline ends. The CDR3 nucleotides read TGTGCCAGCTCACCACAACAGGACCCCTATAATTCACCCCTCCACTTT. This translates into CASSPQQDPYNSPLHF.

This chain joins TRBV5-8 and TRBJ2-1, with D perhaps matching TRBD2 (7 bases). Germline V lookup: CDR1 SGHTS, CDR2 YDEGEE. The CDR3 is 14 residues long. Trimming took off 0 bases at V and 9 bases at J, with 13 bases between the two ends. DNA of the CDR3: TGTGCCAGCAGCTTGGAAGGGGGGGCAGGTGAGCAGTTCTTC. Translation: CASSLEGGAGEQFF. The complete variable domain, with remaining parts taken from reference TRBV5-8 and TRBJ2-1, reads EAGVTQSPTHLIKTRGQQATLRCSPISGHTSVYWYQQALGLGLQFLLWYDEGEERNRGNFPPRFSGRQFPNYSSELNVNALELEDSALYLCASSLEGGAGEQFFGPGTRLTVL.

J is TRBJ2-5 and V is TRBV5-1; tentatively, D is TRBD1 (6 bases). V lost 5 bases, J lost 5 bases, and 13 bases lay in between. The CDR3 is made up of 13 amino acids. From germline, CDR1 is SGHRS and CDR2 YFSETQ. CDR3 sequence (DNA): TGCGCCAGCAGTATGTGGGGGCAGGAGACCCAGTACTTC. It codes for CASSMWGQETQYF.

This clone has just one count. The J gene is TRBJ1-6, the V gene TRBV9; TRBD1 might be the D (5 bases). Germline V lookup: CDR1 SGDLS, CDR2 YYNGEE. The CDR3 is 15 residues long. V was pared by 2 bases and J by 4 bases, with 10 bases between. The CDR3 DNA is TGTGCCAGCAGCGTGGAGGGGAAATATAATTCACCCCTCCACTTT. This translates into CASSVEGKYNSPLHF.

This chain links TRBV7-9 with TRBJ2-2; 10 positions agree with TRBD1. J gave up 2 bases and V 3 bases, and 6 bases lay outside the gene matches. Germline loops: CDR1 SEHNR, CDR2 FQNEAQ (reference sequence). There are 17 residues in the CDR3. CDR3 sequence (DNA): TGTGCCAGCAGCTTTCCGGGACAGGGGATAAACACCGGGGAGCTGTTTTTT. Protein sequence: CASSFPGQGINTGELFF.

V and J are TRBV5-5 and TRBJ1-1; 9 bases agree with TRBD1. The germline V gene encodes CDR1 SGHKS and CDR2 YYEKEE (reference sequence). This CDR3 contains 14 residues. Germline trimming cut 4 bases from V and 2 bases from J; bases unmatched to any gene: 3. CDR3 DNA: TGTGCCAGCAGCAAGACAGGGGGAAACACTGAAGCTTTCTTT. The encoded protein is CASSKTGGNTEAFF.

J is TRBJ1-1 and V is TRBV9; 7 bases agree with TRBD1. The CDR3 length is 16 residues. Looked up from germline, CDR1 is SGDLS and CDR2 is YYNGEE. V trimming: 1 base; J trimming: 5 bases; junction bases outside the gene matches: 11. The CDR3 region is CASSVTVTGTNTEAFF. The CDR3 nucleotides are TGTGCCAGCAGCGTAACAGTGACAGGGACGAATACTGAAGCTTTCTTT.

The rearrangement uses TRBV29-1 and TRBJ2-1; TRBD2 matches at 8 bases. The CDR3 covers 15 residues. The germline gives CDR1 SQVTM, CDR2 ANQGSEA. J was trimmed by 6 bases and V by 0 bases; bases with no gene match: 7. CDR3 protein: CSVEDLGLAGNEQFF. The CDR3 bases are TGCAGCGTTGAAGATCTTGGACTAGCTGGCAATGAGCAGTTCTTC.

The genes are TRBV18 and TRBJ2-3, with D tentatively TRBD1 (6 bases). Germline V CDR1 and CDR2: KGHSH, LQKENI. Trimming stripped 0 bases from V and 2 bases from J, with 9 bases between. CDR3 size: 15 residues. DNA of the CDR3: TGTGCCAGCTCACCACCCAACAGGGACACAGATACGCAGTATTTT. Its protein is CASSPPNRDTDTQYF.

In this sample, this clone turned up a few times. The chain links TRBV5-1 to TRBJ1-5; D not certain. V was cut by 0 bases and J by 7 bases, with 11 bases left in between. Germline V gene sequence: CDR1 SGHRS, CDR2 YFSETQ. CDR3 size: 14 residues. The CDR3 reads CASSLAPGGQPQHF. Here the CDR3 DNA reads TGCGCCAGCAGCTTGGCCCCAGGAGGACAGCCCCAGCATTTT.

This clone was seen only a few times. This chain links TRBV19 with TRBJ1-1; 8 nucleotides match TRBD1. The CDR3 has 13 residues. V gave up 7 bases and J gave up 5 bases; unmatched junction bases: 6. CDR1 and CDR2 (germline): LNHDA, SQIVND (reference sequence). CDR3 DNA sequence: TGTGCCAGTAAGACAGGGGTACGGACTGAAGCTTTCTTT. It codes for CASKTGVRTEAFF.

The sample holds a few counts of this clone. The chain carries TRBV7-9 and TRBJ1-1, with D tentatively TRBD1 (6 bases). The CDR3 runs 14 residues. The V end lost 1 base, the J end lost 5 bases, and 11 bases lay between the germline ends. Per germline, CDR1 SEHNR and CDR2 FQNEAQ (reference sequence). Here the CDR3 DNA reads TGTGCCAGCAGCTTAGAGGAGGGGGGGACTGAAGCTTTCTTT. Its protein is CASSLEEGGTEAFF.

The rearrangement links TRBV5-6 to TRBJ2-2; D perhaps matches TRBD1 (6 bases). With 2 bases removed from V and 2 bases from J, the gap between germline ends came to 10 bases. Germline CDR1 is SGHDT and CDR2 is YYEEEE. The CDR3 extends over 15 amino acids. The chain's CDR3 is CASSLWTVNTGELFF. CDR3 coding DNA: TGTGCCAGCAGCTTATGGACAGTTAACACCGGGGAGCTGTTTTTT.

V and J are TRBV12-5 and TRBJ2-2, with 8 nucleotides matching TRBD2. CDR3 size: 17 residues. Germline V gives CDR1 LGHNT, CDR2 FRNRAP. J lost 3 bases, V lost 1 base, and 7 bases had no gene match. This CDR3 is CASGLETGGQYTGELFF. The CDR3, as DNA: TGTGCTAGTGGTTTGGAGACGGGGGGGCAGTACACCGGGGAGCTGTTTTTT.

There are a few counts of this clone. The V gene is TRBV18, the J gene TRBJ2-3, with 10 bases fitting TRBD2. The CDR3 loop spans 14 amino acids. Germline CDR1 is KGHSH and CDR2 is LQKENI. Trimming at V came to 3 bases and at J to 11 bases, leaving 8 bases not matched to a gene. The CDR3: CASSPISSGGMQYF. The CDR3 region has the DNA TGTGCCAGCTCACCGATTTCTAGCGGGGGCATGCAGTATTTT.

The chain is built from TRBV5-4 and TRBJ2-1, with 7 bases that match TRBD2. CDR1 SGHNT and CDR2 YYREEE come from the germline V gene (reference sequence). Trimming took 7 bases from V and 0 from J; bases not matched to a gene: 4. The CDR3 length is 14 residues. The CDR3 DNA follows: TGTGCCAGCTCGGGGGGTAACTCCTACAATGAGCAGTTCTTC. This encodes CASSGGNSYNEQFF.

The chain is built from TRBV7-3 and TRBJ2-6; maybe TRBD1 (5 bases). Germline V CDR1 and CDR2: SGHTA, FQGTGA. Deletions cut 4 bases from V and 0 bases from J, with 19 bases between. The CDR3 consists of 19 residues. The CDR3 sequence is CASSSNPQASSSGANVLTF. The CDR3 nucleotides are TGTGCCAGCAGCTCTAACCCACAGGCCTCGAGCTCTGGGGCCAACGTCCTGACTTTC.

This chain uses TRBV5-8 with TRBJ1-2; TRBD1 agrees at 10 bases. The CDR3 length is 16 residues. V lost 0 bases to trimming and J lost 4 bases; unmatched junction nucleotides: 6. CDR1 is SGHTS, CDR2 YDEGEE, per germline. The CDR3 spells CASSLGTGGFLYGYTF. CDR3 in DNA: TGTGCCAGCAGCTTGGGGACAGGGGGATTTCTCTATGGCTACACCTTC.

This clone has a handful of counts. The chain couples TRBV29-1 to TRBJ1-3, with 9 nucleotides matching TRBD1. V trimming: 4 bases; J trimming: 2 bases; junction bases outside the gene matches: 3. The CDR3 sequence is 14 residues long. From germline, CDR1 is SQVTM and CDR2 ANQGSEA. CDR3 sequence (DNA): TGCAGCGTTGGGACAGGGGCAACTGGAAACACCATATATTTT. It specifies CSVGTGATGNTIYF. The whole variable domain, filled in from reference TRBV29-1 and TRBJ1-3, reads SAVISQKPSRDICQRGTSLTIQCQVDSQVTMMFWYRQQPGQSLTLIATANQGSEATYESGFVIDKFPISRPNLTFSTLTVSNMSPEDSSIYLCSVGTGATGNTIYFGEGSWLTVV.

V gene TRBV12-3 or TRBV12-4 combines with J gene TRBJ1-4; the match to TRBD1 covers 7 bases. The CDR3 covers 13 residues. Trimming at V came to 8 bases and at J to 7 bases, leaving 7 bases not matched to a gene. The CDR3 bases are TGTGCCAGCTTACAGGGGTTAAGTGAAAAACTGTTTTTT. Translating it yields CASLQGLSEKLFF.

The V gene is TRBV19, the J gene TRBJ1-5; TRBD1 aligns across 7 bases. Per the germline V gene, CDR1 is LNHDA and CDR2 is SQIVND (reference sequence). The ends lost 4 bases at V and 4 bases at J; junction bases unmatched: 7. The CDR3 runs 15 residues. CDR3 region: CASSRGTERNQPQHF. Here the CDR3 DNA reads TGTGCCAGTAGTAGAGGGACAGAAAGAAATCAGCCCCAGCATTTT. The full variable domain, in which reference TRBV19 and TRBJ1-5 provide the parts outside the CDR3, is DGGITQSPKYLFRKEGQNVTLSCEQNLNHDAMYWYRQDPGQGLRLIYYSQIVNDFQKGDIAEGYSVSREKKESFPLTVTSAQKNPTAFYLCASSRGTERNQPQHFGDGTRLSIL.